The clone carrying this T cell receptor beta chain has a handful of counts. Via MiXCR, TCRdb re-called the 5' RACE reads, giving one row per CDR3 protein. The sample has tens of thousands of distinct CDR3 sequences, roughly 12% seen once. V lost 5 bases and J lost 6; bases outside the gene matches: 5. Germline CDR1 is DFQATT and CDR2 is SNEGSKA (reference sequence). The CDR3 has 14 residues. The entry originates in a study of spatial heterogeneity in lung cancer. Time point denoted: sample taken at primary tumor resection. From tumor, nontumor lung or frozen PBMC, whole RNA was taken unsorted for sequencing.

The sample here was PBMCs, taken at surgery. The TCR comes from a male donor with early-stage non-small cell lung cancer. The chain employs TRBV20-1 and TRBJ2-1; 12 nucleotides match TRBD2. The CDR3 sequence is CSAGLAGMFNEQFF. The DNA for the CDR3 is TGCAGTGCTGGACTAGCGGGAATGTTCAATGAGCAGTTCTTC.